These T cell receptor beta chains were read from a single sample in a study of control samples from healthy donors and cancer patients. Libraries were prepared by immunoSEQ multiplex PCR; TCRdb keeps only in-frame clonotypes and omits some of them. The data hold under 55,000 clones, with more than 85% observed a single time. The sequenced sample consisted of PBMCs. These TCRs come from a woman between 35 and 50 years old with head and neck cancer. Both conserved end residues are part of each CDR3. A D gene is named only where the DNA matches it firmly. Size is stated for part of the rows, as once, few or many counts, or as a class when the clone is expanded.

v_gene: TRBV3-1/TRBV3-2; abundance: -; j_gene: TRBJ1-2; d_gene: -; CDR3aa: CASSQDWQGRGYTF; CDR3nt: TGTGCCAGCAGCCAAGATTGGCAGGGAAGGGGCTACACCTTC
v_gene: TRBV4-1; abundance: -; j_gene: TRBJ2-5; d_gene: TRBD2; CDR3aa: CASSQGRLAGASNRDQYF; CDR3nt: TGCGCCAGCAGCCAAGGACGTCTAGCGGGGGCCTCAAATCGGGACCAGTACTTC
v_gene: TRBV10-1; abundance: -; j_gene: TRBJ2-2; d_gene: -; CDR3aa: CASSDFRTGELFF; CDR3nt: TGCGCCAGCAGTGATTTTCGGACCGGGGAGCTGTTTTTT
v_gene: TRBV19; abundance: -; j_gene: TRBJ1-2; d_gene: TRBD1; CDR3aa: CASSTTGGNYGYTF; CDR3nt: TGTGCCAGTAGTACGACAGGGGGCAACTATGGCTACACCTTC
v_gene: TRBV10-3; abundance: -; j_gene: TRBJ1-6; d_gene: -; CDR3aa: CAIRGDRSSYNSPLHF; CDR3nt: TGTGCCATCAGGGGGGACCGTAGCTCCTATAATTCACCCCTCCACTTT
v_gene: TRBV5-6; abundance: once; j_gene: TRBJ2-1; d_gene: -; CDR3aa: CASSLVIGNEQFF; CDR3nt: TGTGCCAGCAGCTTGGTAATAGGCAATGAGCAGTTCTTC
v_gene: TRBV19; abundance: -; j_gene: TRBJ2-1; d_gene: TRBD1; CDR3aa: CASRPDRDTYNEQFF; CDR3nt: TGTGCCAGTAGACCTGACAGGGACACCTACAATGAGCAGTTCTTC
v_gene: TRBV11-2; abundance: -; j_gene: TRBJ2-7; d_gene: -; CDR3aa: CASFGSGTPYEQYF; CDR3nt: -
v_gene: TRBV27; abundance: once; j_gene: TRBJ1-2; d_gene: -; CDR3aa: CASSPGPSGNGYTF; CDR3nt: TGTGCCAGCAGTCCAGGGCCGTCTGGGAATGGCTACACCTTC
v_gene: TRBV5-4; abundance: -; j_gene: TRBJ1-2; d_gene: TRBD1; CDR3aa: CASSRGQGEYGYTF; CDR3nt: TGTGCCAGCAGCCGCGGACAGGGAGAATATGGCTACACCTTC
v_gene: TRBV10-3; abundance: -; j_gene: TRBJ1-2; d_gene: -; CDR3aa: CAINPGPNYGYTF; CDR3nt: TGTGCCATCAATCCAGGACCTAACTATGGCTACACCTTC
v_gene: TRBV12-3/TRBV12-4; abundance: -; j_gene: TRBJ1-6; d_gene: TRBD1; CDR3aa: CASSSSGGTPLHF; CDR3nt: TGTGCCAGCAGTTCCTCAGGGGGGACACCCCTCCACTTT
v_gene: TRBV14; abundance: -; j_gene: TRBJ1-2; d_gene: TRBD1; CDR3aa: CASSHLGQGNYGYTF; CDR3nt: TGTGCCAGCAGCCACCTGGGACAGGGGAACTATGGCTACACCTTC
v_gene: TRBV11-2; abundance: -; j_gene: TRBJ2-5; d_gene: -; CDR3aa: CASSSRNGLQETQYF; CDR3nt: TGTGCCAGCAGCTCACGTAACGGACTCCAAGAGACCCAGTACTTC